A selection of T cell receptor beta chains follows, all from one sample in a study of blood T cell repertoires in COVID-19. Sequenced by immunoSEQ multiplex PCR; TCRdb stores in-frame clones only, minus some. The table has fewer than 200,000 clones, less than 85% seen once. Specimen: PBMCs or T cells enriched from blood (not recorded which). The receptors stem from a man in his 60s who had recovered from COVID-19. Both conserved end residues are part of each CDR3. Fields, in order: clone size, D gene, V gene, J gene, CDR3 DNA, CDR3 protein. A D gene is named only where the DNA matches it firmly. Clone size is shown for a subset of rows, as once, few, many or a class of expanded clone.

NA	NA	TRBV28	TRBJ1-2	TGTGCCACCACGACAGGATTCTATGGCTACACCTTC	CATTTGFYGYTF
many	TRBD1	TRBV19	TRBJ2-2	TGTGCCAGTAGTTTCCTGACAGGGGGTAACGGGGAGCTGTTTTTT	CASSFLTGGNGELFF
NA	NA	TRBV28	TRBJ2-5	TGTGCCAGCAGTTTGCGCAAATTACAAGAGACCCAGTACTTC	CASSLRKLQETQYF
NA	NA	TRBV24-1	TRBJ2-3	TGTGCCACCAGTGATCGACAGAGCACAGATACGCAGTATTTT	CATSDRQSTDTQYF
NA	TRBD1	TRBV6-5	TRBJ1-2	TGTGCCAACAAGGGGACAGACTATGGCTACACCTTC	CANKGTDYGYTF
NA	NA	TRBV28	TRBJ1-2	TGTGCCAGCAGTCCTGGGGGCCAATCGTCCCACTATGGCTACACCTTC	CASSPGGQSSHYGYTF
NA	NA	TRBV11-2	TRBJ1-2	TGTGCCAGCAGCACTACAGGGTTTGGCTACACCTTC	CASSTTGFGYTF
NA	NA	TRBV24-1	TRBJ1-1	TGTGCCACCAGTGACCCCAGGGTGGGGTCGGTGGGTGAAGCTTTCTTT	CATSDPRVGSVGEAFF
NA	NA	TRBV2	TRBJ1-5	TGTGCCAGCAGTGCAACCCAGGGGACTCAGCCCCAGCATTTT	CASSATQGTQPQHF
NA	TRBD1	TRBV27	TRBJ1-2	TGTGCCAGCAGACCGGGACAGAGTCGTTATGGCTACACCTTC	CASRPGQSRYGYTF
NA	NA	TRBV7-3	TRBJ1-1	TGTGCCAGCAGTTTCGGGGAGAACACTGAAGCTTTCTTT	CASSFGENTEAFF
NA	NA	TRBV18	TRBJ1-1	TGTGCCAGCTCACCGGAGTTTGGGAACACTGAAGCTTTCTTT	CASSPEFGNTEAFF
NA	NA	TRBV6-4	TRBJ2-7	TGTGCCAGCAGCTCCGAGGCGGGGCCCTACGAGCAGTACTTC	CASSSEAGPYEQYF
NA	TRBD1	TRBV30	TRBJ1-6	TGTGCCTGGAGTGTAGCGGACAGGGGTAATTCACCCCTCCACTTT	CAWSVADRGNSPLHF
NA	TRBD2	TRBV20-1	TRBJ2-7	TGCAGTGCTAGCCGCGGGAGCGAGCAGTACTTC	CSASRGSEQYF